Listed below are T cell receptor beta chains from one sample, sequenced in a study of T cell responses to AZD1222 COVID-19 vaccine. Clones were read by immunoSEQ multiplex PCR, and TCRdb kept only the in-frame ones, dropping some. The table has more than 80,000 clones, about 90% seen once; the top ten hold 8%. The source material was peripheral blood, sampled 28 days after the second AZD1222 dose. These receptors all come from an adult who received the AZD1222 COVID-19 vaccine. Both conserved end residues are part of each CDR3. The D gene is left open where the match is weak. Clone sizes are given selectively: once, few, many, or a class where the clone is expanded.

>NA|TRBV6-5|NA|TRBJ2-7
TGTGCCAGCAGCCCGAGCTCCTACGAGCAGTACTTC
CASSPSSYEQYF
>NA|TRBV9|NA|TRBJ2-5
TGTGCCAGCAGCCAACGACAGGAAGAGACCCAGTACTTC
CASSQRQEETQYF
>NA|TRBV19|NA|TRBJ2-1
TGTGCCAGTAGTATCGTGGGGTTGAAGGAGCAGTTCTTC
CASSIVGLKEQFF
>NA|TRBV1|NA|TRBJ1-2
TGCACCAGCAGCCAGGCCGGACAGGGTGACTATGGCTACACCTTC
CTSSQAGQGDYGYTF
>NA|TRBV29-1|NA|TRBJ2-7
TGCAGCGTTGGTGGCGGACCCTACGAGCAGTACTTC
CSVGGGPYEQYF
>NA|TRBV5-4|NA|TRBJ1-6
TGTGCCAGCAGCTTGGAGGGCCTTCTTAATTCACCCCTCCACTTT
CASSLEGLLNSPLHF
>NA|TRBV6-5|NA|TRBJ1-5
TGTGCCAGCAGTTACGCTCTAAGGGAGCCCCAGCATTTT
CASSYALREPQHF
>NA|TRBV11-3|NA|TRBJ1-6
TGTGCCCGCAGCGGGGGCACCAATTCACCCCTCCACTTT
CARSGGTNSPLHF
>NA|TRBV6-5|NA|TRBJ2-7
TGTGCCAGCAGTTGGGGCAGGGAAAAGGACGAGCAGTACTTC
CASSWGREKDEQYF
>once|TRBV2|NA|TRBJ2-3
TGTGCCAGCCCCCCCGCTAGGGGACCAGCCAGCACAGATACGCAGTATTTT
CASPPARGPASTDTQYF
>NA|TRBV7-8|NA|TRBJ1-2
TGTGCCAGCAGCTGGACCTCCGGGGGCTATGGCTACACCTTC
CASSWTSGGYGYTF
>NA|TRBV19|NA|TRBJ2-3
TGTGCCAGTAGTGCAATGGGTTCAGATACGCAGTATTTT
CASSAMGSDTQYF
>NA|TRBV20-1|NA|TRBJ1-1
TGCAGTGCTAGTGTGGGGATGGACACTGAAGCTTTCTTT
CSASVGMDTEAFF
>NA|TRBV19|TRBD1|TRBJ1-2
TGTGCCAGTAGTGGAGGACAGGGGGCTTTTGGCTATGGCTACACCTTC
CASSGGQGAFGYGYTF
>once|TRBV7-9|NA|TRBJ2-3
TGTGCCAGCAGCTTACAGGGTGATACGCAGTATTTT
CASSLQGDTQYF
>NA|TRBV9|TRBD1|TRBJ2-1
TGTGCCAGCAGCGCAAGACAGGGTACCTACAATGAGCAGTTCTTC
CASSARQGTYNEQFF
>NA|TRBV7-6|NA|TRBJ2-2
TGTGCCAGCAGCCGGAATACCCCTAAAACCGGGGAGCTGTTTTTT
CASSRNTPKTGELFF
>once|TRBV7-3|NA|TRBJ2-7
TGTGCCAGCAGCGCTCCGGGGACACCCCACGAGCAGTACTTC
CASSAPGTPHEQYF
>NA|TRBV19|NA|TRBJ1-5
TGTGCCAGTAGTATCGAAACCCAGGGCGGTCAGCCCCAGCATTTT
CASSIETQGGQPQHF
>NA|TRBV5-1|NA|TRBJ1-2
TGCGCCAGCAGCTTGGAAATAGGGACAATAGCTAACTATGGCTACACCTTC
CASSLEIGTIANYGYTF
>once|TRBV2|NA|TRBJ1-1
TGTGCCAGCAGTGAACAGCGAGAGACCCGGGGGACTGAAGCTTTCTTT
CASSEQRETRGTEAFF
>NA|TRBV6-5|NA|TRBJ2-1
TGTGCCAGCAGTTCTGTATACAATGAGCAGTTCTTC
CASSSVYNEQFF
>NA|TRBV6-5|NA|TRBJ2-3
TGTGCCAGCAGTTACTCGGGAGATACGCAGTATTTT
CASSYSGDTQYF
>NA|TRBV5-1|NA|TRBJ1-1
TGCGCCAGCAGCTTGGACAGAGTGAACACTGAAGCTTTCTTT
CASSLDRVNTEAFF
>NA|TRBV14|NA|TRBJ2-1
TGTGCCAGCAGCCAAGGACAGAGCTCCTACAATGAGCAGTTCTTC
CASSQGQSSYNEQFF
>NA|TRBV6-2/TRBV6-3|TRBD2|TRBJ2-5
TGTGCCAGCATCCCAGAGCGGGGCCTAGAGACCCAGTACTTC
CASIPERGLETQYF
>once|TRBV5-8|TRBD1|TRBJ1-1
TGTGCCAGCGGACCCCGGGACAGGGAATCCACTGAAGCTTTCTTT
CASGPRDRESTEAFF
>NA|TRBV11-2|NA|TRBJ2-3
TGTGCCAGCAGCCCAGGGGCGGATACGCAGTATTTT
CASSPGADTQYF
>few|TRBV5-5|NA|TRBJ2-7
TGTGCCAGCACCGACCGGGACACTCACGAGCAGTACTTC
CASTDRDTHEQYF
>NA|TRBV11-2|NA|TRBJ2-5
TGTGCCAGCAGCTTAGATAGCCCCTCGCCCCAGTACTTC
CASSLDSPSPQYF
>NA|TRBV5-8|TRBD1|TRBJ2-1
TGTGCCAGCAGCTTGACAGGGGAGTGGCAGTTCTTC
CASSLTGEWQFF
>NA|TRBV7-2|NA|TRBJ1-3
TGTGCCAGCAGCTTCACCGGTAACACCATATATTTT
CASSFTGNTIYF
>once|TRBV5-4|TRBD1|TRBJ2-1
TGTGCCAGCAGCCCAATATACAGGGGGGACAATGAGCAGTTCTTC
CASSPIYRGDNEQFF
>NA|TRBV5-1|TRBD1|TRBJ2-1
TGCGCCAGCAGCCTACGGACAGGGGGTTACAATGAGCAGTTCTTC
CASSLRTGGYNEQFF
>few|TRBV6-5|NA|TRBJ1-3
TGTGCCAGCAGTTACTCGACGTACTCTGGAAACACCATATATTTT
CASSYSTYSGNTIYF
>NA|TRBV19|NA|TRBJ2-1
TGTGCCAGTAGTATTATTCGGGGGTTGCTAGCCAATGAGCAGTTCTTC
CASSIIRGLLANEQFF
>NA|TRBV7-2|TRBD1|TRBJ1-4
TGTGCCAGCAGCCCCGCAAAGAACAGGGGGTTGGTTGAAAAACTGTTTTTT
CASSPAKNRGLVEKLFF
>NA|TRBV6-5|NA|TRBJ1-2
TGTGCCAGCTTTCACCGGATGGGAGGCTACACCTTC
CASFHRMGGYTF
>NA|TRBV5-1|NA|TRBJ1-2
TGCGCCAGCAGCCCGGACAGAAATTACTATGGCTACACCTTC
CASSPDRNYYGYTF
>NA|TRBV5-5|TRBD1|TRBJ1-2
TGTGCCAGCAGCTTGGTGGGGACAGGGGGTAGGGGCTACACCTTC
CASSLVGTGGRGYTF
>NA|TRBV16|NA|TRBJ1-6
TGTGCCAGCAGACCAGGGTCAGGGAGAAATTCACCCCTCCACTTT
CASRPGSGRNSPLHF
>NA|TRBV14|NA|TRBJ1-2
TGTGCCAGCAGCCAAGATCGGTCCGATCTGGGGGGCTACACCTTC
CASSQDRSDLGGYTF
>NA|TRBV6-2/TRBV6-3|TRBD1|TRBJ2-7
TGTGCCAGCAGTGCACCGGGACAGGGAAGGTGGGAGCAGTACTTC
CASSAPGQGRWEQYF
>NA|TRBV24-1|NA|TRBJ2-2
TGTGCCACCAGTGATCCCCGAACGCAAACCGGGGAGCTGTTTTTT
CATSDPRTQTGELFF
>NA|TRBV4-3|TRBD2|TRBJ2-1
TGCGCCAGCAGCGCTCCGGGACTAGCGGTTAACAATGAGCAGTTCTTC
CASSAPGLAVNNEQFF
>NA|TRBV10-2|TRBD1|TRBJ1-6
TGCGCCAGCCTTAGGGACAGGGGAGAATCACCCCTCCACTTT
CASLRDRGESPLHF
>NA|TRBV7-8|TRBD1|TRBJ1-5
TGTGCCAGCAGCTCCACAGGGGGCGGGCAGCCCCAGCATTTT
CASSSTGGGQPQHF
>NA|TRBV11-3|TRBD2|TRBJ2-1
TGTGCCAGCAGCAAGTGGCGGGGGACCGACTACAATGAGCAGTTCTTC
CASSKWRGTDYNEQFF